This record covers a single T cell receptor beta chain. The data belong to a study of blood T cell repertoires in COVID-19. Study information: Specimens from acute and convalescent COVID-19 originated in the United States, Italy and Spain. Sources were T cells, B-cell-depleted T cells, or PBMCs; the material itself was cDNA or gDNA.

Authors' analysis steps: Reference gene primers were amplified, and this amplification served to estimate nucleated cell counts. Assay: immunoSEQ multiplex PCR; the TCRdb copy retains only in-frame clones and omits some. V and J calls and clone size are copied from that table; D and trimming were computed from the DNA. In the table there are roughly 47,000 clones, approximately 81% of which are singletons. Sample: peripheral blood. This clonotype originated in a woman aged 70-85 years with acute or convalescent COVID-19.

CDR3 residues: CASSPIGGGYNEQFF. The CDR3 coding sequence is TGTGCCAGCAGTCCTATCGGCGGGGGTTACAATGAGCAGTTCTTC. The genes are TRBV28 and TRBJ2-1; TRBD2 agrees at 7 bases. The germline V gene encodes CDR1 MDHEN and CDR2 SYDVKM. The V segment lost 5 bases and the J segment 4 bases; nucleotides outside the gene matches: 8. The length of the CDR3 is 15 residues. The full variable domain, with the rest looked up from reference TRBV28 and TRBJ2-1, is DVKVTQSSRYLVKRTGEKVFLECVQDMDHENMFWYRQDPGLGLRLIYFSYDVKMKEKGDIPEGYSVSREKKERFSLILESASTNQTSMYLCASSPIGGGYNEQFFGPGTRLTVL.